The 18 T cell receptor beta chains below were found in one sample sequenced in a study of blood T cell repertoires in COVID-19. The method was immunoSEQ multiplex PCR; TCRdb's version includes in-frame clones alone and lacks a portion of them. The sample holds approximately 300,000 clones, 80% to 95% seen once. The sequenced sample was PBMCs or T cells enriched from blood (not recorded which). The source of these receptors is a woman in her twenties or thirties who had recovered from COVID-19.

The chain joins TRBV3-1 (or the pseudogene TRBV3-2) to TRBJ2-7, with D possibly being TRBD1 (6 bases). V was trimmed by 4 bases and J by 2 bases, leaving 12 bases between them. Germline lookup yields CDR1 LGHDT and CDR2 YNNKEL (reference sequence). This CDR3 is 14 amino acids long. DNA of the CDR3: TGTGCCAGCAGCCTCCGGGACACCACCTACGAGCAGTACTTC. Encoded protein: CASSLRDTTYEQYF.

For the CDR3, the DNA is TGTGCCAGCAGCCCACCCAGTTCATCAAAAAACATTCAGTACTTC. It specifies CASSPPSSSKNIQYF. V and J are TRBV7-9 and TRBJ2-4; D is undetermined. Germline CDR1 is SEHNR and CDR2 is FQNEAQ (reference sequence). With 5 bases removed from V and 4 bases from J, the gap between germline ends came to 15 bases. The CDR3 is 15 residues long.

DNA for the CDR3: TGTGCCAGTAGCCCCCGAGGTACCAATCAGCCCCAGCATTTT. Amino acid sequence: CASSPRGTNQPQHF. The gene calls are TRBV19 and TRBJ1-5; D ambiguous. Per the germline V gene, CDR1 is LNHDA and CDR2 is SQIVND (reference sequence). V lost 6 bases and J lost 3, with 12 bases in between. The CDR3 spans 14 residues.

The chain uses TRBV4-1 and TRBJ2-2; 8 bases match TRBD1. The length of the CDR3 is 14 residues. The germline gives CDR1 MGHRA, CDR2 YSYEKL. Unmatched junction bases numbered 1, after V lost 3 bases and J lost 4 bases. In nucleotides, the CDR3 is TGCGCCAGCAGCCAGGACAGGGTCACCGGGGAGCTGTTTTTT. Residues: CASSQDRVTGELFF.

CDR3 bases: TGTGCCAGCAGTCAGGGGCAAATGAACACTGAAGCTTTCTTT. Translation: CASSQGQMNTEAFF. The rearrangement joins TRBV6-5 to TRBJ1-1; D may be TRBD1 (6 bases). Germline CDR1 and CDR2: MNHEY and SVGAGI. Trimming stripped 5 bases from V and 0 bases from J, with 10 bases between. The CDR3 has 14 residues.

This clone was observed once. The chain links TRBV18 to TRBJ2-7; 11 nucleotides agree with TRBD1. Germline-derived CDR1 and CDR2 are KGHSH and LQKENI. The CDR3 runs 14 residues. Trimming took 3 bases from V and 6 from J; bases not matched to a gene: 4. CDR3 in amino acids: CASSPGQGVTEQYF. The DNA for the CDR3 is TGTGCCAGCTCACCGGGACAGGGGGTGACCGAGCAGTACTTC.

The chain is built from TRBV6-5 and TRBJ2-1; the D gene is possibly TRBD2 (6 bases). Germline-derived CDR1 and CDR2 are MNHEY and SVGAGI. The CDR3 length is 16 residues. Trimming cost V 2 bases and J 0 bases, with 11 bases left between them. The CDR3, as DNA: TGTGCCAGCAGTTACGGGAGGCAGGGCTCCTACAATGAGCAGTTCTTC. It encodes CASSYGRQGSYNEQFF.

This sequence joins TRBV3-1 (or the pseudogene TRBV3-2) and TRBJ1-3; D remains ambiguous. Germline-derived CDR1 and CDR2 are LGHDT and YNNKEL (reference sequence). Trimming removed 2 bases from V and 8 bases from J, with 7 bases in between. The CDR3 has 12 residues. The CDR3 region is CASSQFRDTIYF. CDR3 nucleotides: TGTGCCAGCAGCCAATTTCGTGACACCATATATTTT.

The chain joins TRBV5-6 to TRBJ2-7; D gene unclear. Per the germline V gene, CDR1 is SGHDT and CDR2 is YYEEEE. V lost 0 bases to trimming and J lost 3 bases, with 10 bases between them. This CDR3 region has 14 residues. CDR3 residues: CASSLGATLYEQYF. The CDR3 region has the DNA TGTGCCAGCAGCTTGGGAGCGACTCTCTACGAGCAGTACTTC.

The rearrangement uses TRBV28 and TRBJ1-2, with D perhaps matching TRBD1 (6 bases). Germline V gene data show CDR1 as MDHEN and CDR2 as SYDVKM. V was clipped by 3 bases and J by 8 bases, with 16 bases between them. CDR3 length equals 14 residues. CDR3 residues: CASSFSAGGLGYTF. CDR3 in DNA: TGTGCCAGCAGTTTCTCGGCCGGGGGGCTCGGCTACACCTTC.

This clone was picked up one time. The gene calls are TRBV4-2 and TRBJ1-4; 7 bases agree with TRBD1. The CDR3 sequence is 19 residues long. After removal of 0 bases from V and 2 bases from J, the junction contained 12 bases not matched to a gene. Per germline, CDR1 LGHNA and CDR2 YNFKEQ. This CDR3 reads CASSQDLPRGLRTNEKLFF. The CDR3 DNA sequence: TGTGCCAGCAGCCAAGATCTTCCGAGGGGGCTTCGGACTAATGAAAAACTGTTTTTT.

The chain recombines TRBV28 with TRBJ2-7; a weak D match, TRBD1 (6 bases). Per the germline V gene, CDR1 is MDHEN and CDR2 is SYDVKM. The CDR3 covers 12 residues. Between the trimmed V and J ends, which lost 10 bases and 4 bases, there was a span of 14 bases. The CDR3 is CATSGTPYEQYF. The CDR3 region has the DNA TGTGCCACCTCCGGGACACCATACGAGCAGTACTTC.

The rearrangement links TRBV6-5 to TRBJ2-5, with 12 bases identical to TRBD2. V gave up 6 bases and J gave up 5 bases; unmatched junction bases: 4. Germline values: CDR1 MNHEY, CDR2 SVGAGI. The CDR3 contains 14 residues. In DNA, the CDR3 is TGTGCCAGCAGCCGACTAGCGGGGGAGGAGACCCAGTACTTC. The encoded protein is CASSRLAGEETQYF.

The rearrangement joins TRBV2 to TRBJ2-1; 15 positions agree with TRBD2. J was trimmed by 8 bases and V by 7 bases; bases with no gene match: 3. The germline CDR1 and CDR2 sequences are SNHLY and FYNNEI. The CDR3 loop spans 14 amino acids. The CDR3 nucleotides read TGTGCCAGCAAGGGACTAGCGGGAGGTGATGAGCAGTTCTTC. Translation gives CASKGLAGGDEQFF. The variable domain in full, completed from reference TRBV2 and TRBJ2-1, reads EPEVTQTPSHQVTQMGQEVILRCVPISNHLYFYWYRQILGQKVEFLVSFYNNEISEKSEIFDDQFSVERPDGSNFTLKIRSTKLEDSAMYFCASKGLAGGDEQFFGPGTRLTVL.

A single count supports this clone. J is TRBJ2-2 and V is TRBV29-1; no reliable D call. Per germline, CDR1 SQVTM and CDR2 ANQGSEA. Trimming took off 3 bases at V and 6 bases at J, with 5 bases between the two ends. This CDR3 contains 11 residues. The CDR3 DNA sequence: TGCAGCGTTGAGGCTCCCGGGGAGCTGTTTTTT. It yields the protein CSVEAPGELFF.

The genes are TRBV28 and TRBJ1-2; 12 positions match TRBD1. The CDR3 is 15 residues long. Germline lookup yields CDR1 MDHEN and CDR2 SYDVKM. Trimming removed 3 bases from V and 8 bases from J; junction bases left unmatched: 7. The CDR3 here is CASSLVGTGGWGYTF. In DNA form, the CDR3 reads TGTGCCAGCAGTTTGGTCGGGACAGGGGGCTGGGGCTACACCTTC.

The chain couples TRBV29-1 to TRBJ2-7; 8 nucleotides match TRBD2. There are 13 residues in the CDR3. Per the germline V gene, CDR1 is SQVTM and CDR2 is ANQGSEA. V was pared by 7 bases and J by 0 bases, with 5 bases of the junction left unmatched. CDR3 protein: CSGTLADSYEQYF. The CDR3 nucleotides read TGCAGCGGTACACTAGCGGACTCCTACGAGCAGTACTTC.

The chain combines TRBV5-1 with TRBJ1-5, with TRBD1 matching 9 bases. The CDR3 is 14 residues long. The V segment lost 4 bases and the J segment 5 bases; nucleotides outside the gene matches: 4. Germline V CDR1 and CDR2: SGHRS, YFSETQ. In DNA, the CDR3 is TGCGCCAGCAGCCGCTGGACAGGGGATCAGCCCCAGCATTTT. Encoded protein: CASSRWTGDQPQHF.